Listed below are T cell receptor beta chains from one sample, sequenced in a study of OX40 agonist ivuxolimab in advanced cancers. Generated by immunoSEQ multiplex PCR, the TCRdb table keeps only in-frame clones and is missing some. The data show fewer than 85,000 clones, with less than 90% seen just once and 0.75% to 1% held by the top ten. The sequencing here drew on CD4+ or CD8+ T cells sorted from blood, taken in a trial of the OX40 agonist ivuxolimab. All receptors come from an adult with an advanced solid tumor such as melanoma, head and neck, liver or kidney cancer. The CDR3 runs from the conserved cysteine through the conserved F or W. The order of the fields is V gene, D gene, J gene, clone size, CDR3 DNA, CDR3 protein. A D gene is named only where the DNA matches it firmly. The size entry is marked missing in some rows and otherwise reads once, few, many or a size class.

v_call: TRBV11-2; d_call: TRBD1; j_call: TRBJ2-7; clone_size: .; cdr3_nt: TGTGCCAGCAGCTCAGGGGGACCGAATAACAACGAGCAGTACTTC; cdr3_aa: CASSSGGPNNNEQYF
v_call: TRBV5-1; d_call: .; j_call: TRBJ1-6; clone_size: few; cdr3_nt: TGCGCCAGCAGCTTGGGGGGCGAGAATTCACCCCTCCACTTT; cdr3_aa: CASSLGGENSPLHF
v_call: TRBV28; d_call: TRBD1; j_call: TRBJ2-7; clone_size: .; cdr3_nt: TGTGCCAGCAGTCCTTCCGGGACAGACATCTACGAGCAGTACTTC; cdr3_aa: CASSPSGTDIYEQYF
v_call: TRBV7-2; d_call: .; j_call: TRBJ2-2; clone_size: .; cdr3_nt: TGTGCCAGCAGCCTCAGTCCCCGGTACACCGGGGAGCTGTTTTTT; cdr3_aa: CASSLSPRYTGELFF
v_call: TRBV6-5; d_call: .; j_call: TRBJ1-2; clone_size: .; cdr3_nt: TGTGCCAGCAGTCCACGCCCGGTACTTGGCTACACCTTC; cdr3_aa: CASSPRPVLGYTF
v_call: TRBV6-6; d_call: TRBD2; j_call: TRBJ2-1; clone_size: .; cdr3_nt: TGTGCCAGCAGTTACTCGAGGCGGGGGGGACGGAATGAGCAGTTCTTC; cdr3_aa: CASSYSRRGGRNEQFF
v_call: TRBV19; d_call: .; j_call: TRBJ1-5; clone_size: .; cdr3_nt: TGTGCCAGTAGTAAGGACGGCTATAGCAATCAGCCCCAGCATTTT; cdr3_aa: CASSKDGYSNQPQHF
v_call: TRBV7-2; d_call: TRBD1; j_call: TRBJ2-3; clone_size: .; cdr3_nt: TGTGCCAGCAGCGCGGGACAGGGAGAAACAGATACGCAGTATTTT; cdr3_aa: CASSAGQGETDTQYF
v_call: TRBV11-2; d_call: TRBD1; j_call: TRBJ2-2; clone_size: .; cdr3_nt: TGTGCCAGCAGCACTTTGGACAGGGGGCACGCCGGGGAGCTGTTTTTT; cdr3_aa: CASSTLDRGHAGELFF
v_call: TRBV7-9; d_call: .; j_call: TRBJ1-5; clone_size: .; cdr3_nt: TGTGCCAGCCAACATAACGGGGGGGAGCAGCCCCAGCATTTT; cdr3_aa: CASQHNGGEQPQHF
v_call: TRBV7-3; d_call: TRBD1; j_call: TRBJ1-1; clone_size: .; cdr3_nt: TGTGCCAGCAGCCGGACAGGGGGCAACACTGAAGCTTTCTTT; cdr3_aa: CASSRTGGNTEAFF
v_call: TRBV5-5; d_call: .; j_call: TRBJ1-2; clone_size: .; cdr3_nt: TGTGCCAGCAGCTCGCTCCTGGGGAACTATGGCTACACCTTC; cdr3_aa: CASSSLLGNYGYTF
v_call: TRBV27; d_call: TRBD1; j_call: TRBJ2-7; clone_size: .; cdr3_nt: TGTGCCAGCAGTCCGCAGGGGGCCATTTACGAGCAGTACTTC; cdr3_aa: CASSPQGAIYEQYF
v_call: TRBV19; d_call: TRBD1; j_call: TRBJ1-5; clone_size: .; cdr3_nt: TGTGCCAGTACCAGGGACAGGGGGCAGGATCAGCCCCAGCATTTT; cdr3_aa: CASTRDRGQDQPQHF
v_call: TRBV27; d_call: .; j_call: TRBJ2-3; clone_size: .; cdr3_nt: TGTGCCAGCAGGGAACACGACAGGATTAGCACAGATACGCAGTATTTT; cdr3_aa: CASREHDRISTDTQYF
v_call: TRBV30; d_call: TRBD1; j_call: TRBJ1-6; clone_size: .; cdr3_nt: TGTGCCTGGAGTGTACACAGGGGGGTCTATAATTCACCCCTCCACTTT; cdr3_aa: CAWSVHRGVYNSPLHF
v_call: TRBV2; d_call: TRBD1; j_call: TRBJ2-4; clone_size: once; cdr3_nt: TGTGCCAGCAGAGGGACAGGGGGAGGCATTCAGTACTTC; cdr3_aa: CASRGTGGGIQYF
v_call: TRBV5-6; d_call: .; j_call: TRBJ2-5; clone_size: .; cdr3_nt: TGTGCCAGCAGCCCCGGGATCATCGAGGAAGAGACCCAGTACTTC; cdr3_aa: CASSPGIIEEETQYF
v_call: TRBV4-3; d_call: .; j_call: TRBJ1-5; clone_size: .; cdr3_nt: TGCGCCAGCAGCCAAGATCAAAACTATCAGCCCCAGCATTTT; cdr3_aa: CASSQDQNYQPQHF
v_call: TRBV19; d_call: .; j_call: TRBJ1-5; clone_size: .; cdr3_nt: TGTGCCAGTAGTATAATGACGGGCAATCAGCCCCAGCATTTT; cdr3_aa: CASSIMTGNQPQHF
v_call: TRBV19; d_call: TRBD1; j_call: TRBJ1-1; clone_size: .; cdr3_nt: TGTGCCAGTACCCGGACAGGGAGGACTGAAGCTTTCTTT; cdr3_aa: CASTRTGRTEAFF
v_call: TRBV23-1; d_call: .; j_call: TRBJ2-3; clone_size: .; cdr3_nt: TGCGCCAGCCACCCCGGGCCGGAGGTTTTT; cdr3_aa: CASHPGPEVF
v_call: TRBV19; d_call: TRBD2; j_call: TRBJ2-3; clone_size: .; cdr3_nt: TGTGCCAGTAGTCGAGGGCTAGCGGCCTTGGGTACGCAGTATTTT; cdr3_aa: CASSRGLAALGTQYF
v_call: TRBV7-7; d_call: .; j_call: TRBJ2-2; clone_size: .; cdr3_nt: TGTGCCAGCAGCTTAGGTGGAGGGACGAACACCGGGGAGCTGTTTTTT; cdr3_aa: CASSLGGGTNTGELFF
v_call: TRBV18; d_call: TRBD1; j_call: TRBJ2-3; clone_size: .; cdr3_nt: TGTGCCAGCTCACCGGGGACAGGGAAAGGGACAGATACGCAGTATTTT; cdr3_aa: CASSPGTGKGTDTQYF
v_call: TRBV9; d_call: TRBD1; j_call: TRBJ2-1; clone_size: .; cdr3_nt: TGTGCCAGCAGCGTAGTAGGACAGGCCACCAATGAGCAGTTCTTC; cdr3_aa: CASSVVGQATNEQFF
v_call: TRBV5-6; d_call: TRBD2; j_call: TRBJ2-7; clone_size: .; cdr3_nt: TGTGCCAGCAGCCCCCAAGCGGGGGGATCCTACGAGCAGTACTTC; cdr3_aa: CASSPQAGGSYEQYF
v_call: TRBV2; d_call: TRBD1; j_call: TRBJ2-4; clone_size: .; cdr3_nt: TGTGCCAGCACTTCGACAGGGGTCCGGGGCATTCAGTACTTC; cdr3_aa: CASTSTGVRGIQYF
v_call: TRBV5-1; d_call: .; j_call: TRBJ1-1; clone_size: .; cdr3_nt: TGCGCCAGCAGCTTGGAAGGACCTATGAACACTGAAGCTTTCTTT; cdr3_aa: CASSLEGPMNTEAFF
v_call: TRBV7-2; d_call: TRBD2; j_call: TRBJ2-3; clone_size: .; cdr3_nt: TGTGCCAGCAGCCCCAGGCCGGGGGGGTTTGGCACAGATACGCAGTATTTT; cdr3_aa: CASSPRPGGFGTDTQYF
v_call: TRBV7-2; d_call: .; j_call: TRBJ2-7; clone_size: .; cdr3_nt: TGTGCCAGCAGCGCGGACCGCTTTAGGTACGAGCAGTACTTC; cdr3_aa: CASSADRFRYEQYF
v_call: TRBV7-2; d_call: .; j_call: TRBJ1-4; clone_size: .; cdr3_nt: TGTGCCAGCAGGTCTCAGGGGCACGGTATTGAAAAACTGTTTTTT; cdr3_aa: CASRSQGHGIEKLFF
v_call: TRBV7-2; d_call: .; j_call: TRBJ1-5; clone_size: once; cdr3_nt: TGTGCCAGCAGCCCACCGGACTTTCAGCCCCAGCATTTT; cdr3_aa: CASSPPDFQPQHF
v_call: TRBV6-5; d_call: TRBD1; j_call: TRBJ2-3; clone_size: .; cdr3_nt: TGTGCCAGCAGTTTAGGGCAGGGGGCAGATACGCAGTATTTT; cdr3_aa: CASSLGQGADTQYF
v_call: TRBV30; d_call: .; j_call: TRBJ2-1; clone_size: once; cdr3_nt: TGTGCCTGGAGTGTGGGCAGTTACAATGAGCAGTTCTTC; cdr3_aa: CAWSVGSYNEQFF
v_call: TRBV10-3; d_call: .; j_call: TRBJ1-2; clone_size: few; cdr3_nt: TGTGCCATCAGTGGGGACGGAACCCTAGTTAAGGGCTACACCTTC; cdr3_aa: CAISGDGTLVKGYTF
v_call: TRBV7-3; d_call: .; j_call: TRBJ2-4; clone_size: .; cdr3_nt: TGTGCCAGCAGTAGCGGGACAGGTGGTGACATTCAGTACTTC; cdr3_aa: CASSSGTGGDIQYF
v_call: TRBV19; d_call: TRBD1; j_call: TRBJ2-6; clone_size: .; cdr3_nt: TGTGCCAGTAGTATAGGACAGGGGTTAAGTGGGGCCAACGTCCTGACTTTC; cdr3_aa: CASSIGQGLSGANVLTF
v_call: TRBV4-2; d_call: .; j_call: TRBJ2-2; clone_size: few; cdr3_nt: TGTGCCAGCAGCCAAGAAGGGAAGCGAGCCGGGGAGCTGTTTTTT; cdr3_aa: CASSQEGKRAGELFF
v_call: TRBV30; d_call: TRBD1; j_call: TRBJ1-1; clone_size: once; cdr3_nt: TGTGCCTGGAGCGGACAGGGGCTGGGCGCTGAAGCTTTCTTT; cdr3_aa: CAWSGQGLGAEAFF
v_call: TRBV5-4; d_call: TRBD2; j_call: TRBJ2-7; clone_size: few; cdr3_nt: TGTGCCAGCAGCTTGGCCGCTAGCGGGGCTACCTACGAGCAGTACTTC; cdr3_aa: CASSLAASGATYEQYF
v_call: TRBV7-2; d_call: .; j_call: TRBJ2-5; clone_size: .; cdr3_nt: TGTGCCAGCAGCTTAGGGCTGGGGAAGACCCAGTACTTC; cdr3_aa: CASSLGLGKTQYF
v_call: TRBV18; d_call: .; j_call: TRBJ2-7; clone_size: .; cdr3_nt: TGTGCCAGCTCGACGGACAGATCCGAGCAGTACTTC; cdr3_aa: CASSTDRSEQYF
v_call: TRBV30; d_call: .; j_call: TRBJ2-6; clone_size: .; cdr3_nt: TGTGCCTGGCAGGATTATTCTGGGGCCAACGTCCTGACTTTC; cdr3_aa: CAWQDYSGANVLTF
v_call: TRBV7-8; d_call: .; j_call: TRBJ2-7; clone_size: .; cdr3_nt: TGTGCCAGCAGCCGGGGGCCGACCTCCGTGTACGAGCAGTACTTC; cdr3_aa: CASSRGPTSVYEQYF
v_call: TRBV11-2; d_call: .; j_call: TRBJ2-7; clone_size: .; cdr3_nt: TGTGCCAGTACACCCCGGGGTCAATCCTACGAGCAGTACTTC; cdr3_aa: CASTPRGQSYEQYF